A selection of T cell receptor beta chains follows, all from one sample in a study of vaccination and CD4 T cells after COVID-19. A single record per CDR3 protein comes from TCRdb applying MiXCR to the PCR reads. This table has 15,000 to 17,000 distinct CDR3 sequences, roughly 43% appearing once. What these receptors recognize is not known. The sequenced sample was CD4+ T cells from blood, cultured in vitro, obtained before SARS-CoV-2 vaccination. These TCRs come from a human donor who had recovered from COVID-19. Both conserved end residues are part of each CDR3. D genes are given only for firm matches. A clone size is listed for some rows: how often the clone was seen (once, few, many), or a class if it is expanded.

cdr3_nt cdr3_aa v_call clone_size cdr3_length d_call j_call
TGTGCCAGCAGCCCTGAAGGGTCTGGGGCCAACGTCCTGACTTTC CASSPEGSGANVLTF TRBV7-2 few 15 . TRBJ2-6
TGCAGTCGAAGGGGGGATGGCTACACCTTC CSRRGDGYTF TRBV20-1 few 10 . TRBJ1-2
TGCAGTGCTAGAGATGATGGAAACACCATATATTTT CSARDDGNTIYF TRBV20-1 . 12 . TRBJ1-3
TGTGCCAGCAGTGACCAAATTCCAGATACGCAGTATTTT CASSDQIPDTQYF TRBV2 . 13 . TRBJ2-3
TGTGCCAGCAGTGATCCGGGACAGGGGACAGGAAACACCATATATTTT CASSDPGQGTGNTIYF TRBV6-1 few 16 TRBD1 TRBJ1-3
TGTGCCAGCACTTTCGACAGGACGAACACTGAAGCTTTCTTT CASTFDRTNTEAFF TRBV6-1 few 14 . TRBJ1-1
TGTGCCAGCAGCCAGAGGACAGGGGGCAATTCACCCCTCCACTTT CASSQRTGGNSPLHF TRBV3-1 few 15 TRBD1 TRBJ1-6
TGTGCCAGTAGTATCCCGGGACGGGACCCTATTGAGACCCAGTACTTC CASSIPGRDPIETQYF TRBV19 . 16 . TRBJ2-5
TGTGCCAGCAGCCTTCCGGGACAGATCCCCGCCTTC CASSLPGQIPAF TRBV4-2 . 12 TRBD1 TRBJ1-2
TGTGCCAGTAGTATAGCGGCAGGGAGTAACACTGAAGCTTTCTTT CASSIAAGSNTEAFF TRBV19 . 15 . TRBJ1-1
TGTGCCAGCACTAAACGCTGGCACGCTGGCGGAGGAAACGCTGAAGCTTTCTTT CASTKRWHAGGGNAEAFF TRBV6-2/TRBV6-3 . 18 . TRBJ1-1
TGTGCCACCAGCACAAAGACAGGTGGTAACACTGAAGCTTTCTTT CATSTKTGGNTEAFF TRBV15 few 15 . TRBJ1-1
TGCAGTTCAAGAGACCGACGGGGCTCCTATAATTCACCCCTCCACTTT CSSRDRRGSYNSPLHF TRBV20-1 few 16 . TRBJ1-6
TGTGCCAGCAGCGCGGGACTAGCCTCAGATACGCAGTATTTT CASSAGLASDTQYF TRBV7-8 . 14 TRBD2 TRBJ2-3
TGTGCCAGCAGCCATCCCGGAAACACCATATATTTT CASSHPGNTIYF TRBV6-1 . 12 . TRBJ1-3
TGTGCCAGCAAGGGATACGAGCAGTACTTC CASKGYEQYF TRBV6-2/TRBV6-3 . 10 . TRBJ2-7
TGTGCCAGCAGTTCTCCGGGACTGACCTCCTACGAGCAGTACTTC CASSSPGLTSYEQYF TRBV6-5 few 15 . TRBJ2-7
TGTGCCAGCAGCTTCCCGCGTAGCGGTCTCCTTTTGGCCCAGCATTTT CASSFPRSGLLLAQHF TRBV11-3 once 16 . TRBJ1-5
TGTGCCAGTAGTCTATTCCACAGGGGCCAAAGGGGGACTGAAGCTTTCTTT CASSLFHRGQRGTEAFF TRBV19 . 17 TRBD1 TRBJ1-1
TGTGCCAGCAGCTTAGAGGAGGGAAGCTATGGCTACACCTTC CASSLEEGSYGYTF TRBV7-9 . 14 . TRBJ1-2
TGTGCCAGCAGTTTAAACCGGTACGAGCAGTACTTC CASSLNRYEQYF TRBV28 . 12 . TRBJ2-7
TGTGCCAGCAGCTTAGCGATACCAAACCTTCGGGGGCAGGCAGATACGCAGTATTTT CASSLAIPNLRGQADTQYF TRBV7-8 few 19 . TRBJ2-3
TGTGCCAGTAGTTCGACAGGAGGAGAGACCCAGTACTTC CASSSTGGETQYF TRBV19 . 13 . TRBJ2-5
TGCAGTGCTACAGGGGGTGACACTGAAGCTTTCTTT CSATGGDTEAFF TRBV20-1 . 12 TRBD1 TRBJ1-1
TGTGCCAGTAGGCGAGCCGGGACAGGGGTTGTGGCTGGGGCCAACGTCCTGACTTTC CASRRAGTGVVAGANVLTF TRBV19 . 19 TRBD1 TRBJ2-6
TGTGCCAGCAACCCGGTGGTGGGGGTCCCCTACGAGCAGTACTTC CASNPVVGVPYEQYF TRBV7-2 few 15 . TRBJ2-7
TGTGCCAGCAGCTTGATAGCGGAGGACACAGATACGCAGTATTTT CASSLIAEDTDTQYF TRBV7-2 few 15 . TRBJ2-3
TGTGCCAGCAGTTGGCCGGGACAAAGTCTCCCCGTAGGTGAAGCTTTCTTT CASSWPGQSLPVGEAFF TRBV6-2/TRBV6-3 few 17 . TRBJ1-1
TGTGCCAGCAGCTCGGCTCGTCAGGGAGGCTATGGCTACACCTTC CASSSARQGGYGYTF TRBV7-2 . 15 . TRBJ1-2
TGTGCCAGCAGTGATGACAGGGCTCGAGAACAAGAGACCCAGTACTTC CASSDDRAREQETQYF TRBV2 . 16 TRBD1 TRBJ2-5
TGTGCCAGCATCAGGGACAGGGCTGGAAACACCATATATTTT CASIRDRAGNTIYF TRBV7-9 . 14 TRBD1 TRBJ1-3
TGTGCCAGCAGCCAAAACTATGGCTACACCTTC CASSQNYGYTF TRBV7-9 . 11 . TRBJ1-2
TGTGCCAGCAGTTTAGACAGGGCCACCTACGAGCAGTACTTC CASSLDRATYEQYF TRBV12-3/TRBV12-4 . 14 . TRBJ2-7